This T cell receptor beta chain came from a study of vaccination and CD4 T cells after COVID-19. Study overall: Those taking part got two shots of either the BNT162b2 or the mRNA-1273 vaccine.

As concerns this clonotype: The antigen is not known.

MiXCR, run by TCRdb on the PCR reads, gives a single entry per CDR3 protein. Among about 36,000 distinct CDR3 sequences, approximately 40% were seen once, and the ten largest hold roughly 5.9%. Time point in this sample: late sampling 161 to 241 days after vaccination in three convalescent patients. Dates of PCR positivity, March to December 2020, preceded the US Alpha, Beta and Delta variants. Points from the study as a whole: Median SARS-CoV-2-reactive clonotype numbers went up from around 21 to 38, but not significantly. Among those convalescent, a median around 87% of reactive clones emerged solely post-vaccination.

Sequencing was performed on CD4+ T cells from blood, taken about 7 months after SARS-CoV-2 vaccination. The origin of this receptor is a human donor who had recovered from COVID-19.

CDR3 DNA: TGTGCCAGTAGCGAAACTAGCGGGAGGGTATACGAGCAGTACTTC. Translated, it gives CASSETSGRVYEQYF. This chain links TRBV19 with TRBJ2-7, with 13 bases fitting TRBD2. This CDR3 has 15 amino acids. Germline lookup yields CDR1 LNHDA and CDR2 SQIVND (reference sequence). Trimming at V came to 6 bases and at J to 4 bases, leaving 6 bases not matched to a gene.